The 9 T cell receptor beta chains below come from one sample, sequenced in a study of blood T cell repertoires in COVID-19 (dated by TCRdb to about 2020). To prepare the library, the immunoSEQ multiplex PCR assay was applied. What TCRdb holds here is the immuneACCESS table cut down to in-frame rearrangements. Part of the clones is not present; checked against another copy, under half of the missing clones reflect an unresolved V gene, and the others are unexplained. The sample yields 60,000 or so clones; roughly 79% were counted once. Approximately 3% of the sample comes from the top ten. The sample consisted of peripheral blood. The receptors here all came from a man in his fifties or sixties with acute or convalescent COVID-19.

This clone showed up just once. The CDR3 sequence: CAWSVVGAPYGYTF. In DNA, the CDR3 is TGTGCCTGGAGTGTAGTAGGGGCCCCCTATGGCTACACCTTC. The V call is TRBV30, the J call TRBJ1-2, with a possible D match to TRBD1 (5 bases). Deletions cut 0 bases from V and 4 bases from J, with 12 bases between. CDR1 and CDR2 (germline): GTSNPN, SVGIG (reference sequence). This CDR3 region has 14 residues.

The chain recombines TRBV7-3 with TRBJ2-6, with 7 bases matching TRBD1. The CDR3 is made up of 17 amino acids. Germline V gives CDR1 SGHTA, CDR2 FQGTGA. Losses at the gene ends were 4 bases for V and 2 bases for J; bases not matched to a gene: 8. The CDR3 bases are TGTGCCAGCAGCTCCACCCTACAGGGGCCTGGGGCCAACGTCCTGACTTTC. Protein sequence: CASSSTLQGPGANVLTF.

This clone appeared a few times. The chain uses TRBV6-5 and TRBJ2-7, with D possibly being TRBD2 (5 bases). This CDR3 is 13 amino acids long. Germline CDR1 and CDR2: MNHEY and SVGAGI. Trimming left V 6 bases short and J 2 bases short, with 11 bases between. The CDR3 coding sequence is TGTGCCAGCAGATCACCCGGGGCCTACGAGCAGTACTTC. It yields the protein CASRSPGAYEQYF.

This sequence joins TRBV10-3 and TRBJ1-4; perhaps TRBD1 as D (5 bases). Germline V gene data show CDR1 as ENHRY and CDR2 as SYGVKD. The V end lost 3 bases, the J end lost 8 bases, and 10 bases lay between the germline ends. The CDR3 sequence is 13 residues long. The CDR3 reads CAISEWGREKLFF. Written as DNA, the CDR3 is TGTGCCATCAGTGAATGGGGGAGGGAAAAACTGTTTTTT.

The rearrangement joins TRBV25-1 to TRBJ1-2; possibly TRBD1 for D (6 bases). This CDR3 has 13 amino acids. Trimming took off 8 bases at V and 4 bases at J, with 14 bases between the two ends. The V gene's germline CDR1 is MGHDK and CDR2 SYGVNS. Here the CDR3 reads CASRDNRVYGYTF. The CDR3 DNA reads as TGTGCCAGCCGGGACAACCGTGTCTATGGCTACACCTTC.

The chain combines TRBV18 with TRBJ1-2; weak D call: TRBD1 (6 bases). The CDR3 is 15 residues long. Germline lookup yields CDR1 KGHSH and CDR2 LQKENI. V was clipped by 6 bases and J by 4 bases, with 18 bases between them. The CDR3 sequence is CASSPGTLPFYGYTF. The CDR3 coding sequence is TGTGCCAGCTCCCCCGGGACACTACCCTTCTATGGCTACACCTTC.

The chain links TRBV2 to TRBJ1-2; D possibly corresponds to TRBD1 (5 bases). V lost 7 bases, J lost 0 bases, and 9 bases lay in between. This CDR3 has 13 amino acids. Germline V gene lookup returns CDR1 SNHLY and CDR2 FYNNEI. This chain's CDR3 is CASKGDANYGYTF. Here the CDR3 DNA reads TGTGCCAGCAAAGGGGATGCTAACTATGGCTACACCTTC.

The chain links TRBV4-1 to TRBJ1-3; 8 bases align to TRBD1. J lost 0 bases, V lost 5 bases, and 6 bases had no gene match. This CDR3 comprises 16 residues. CDR1 is MGHRA, CDR2 YSYEKL, per germline. CDR3 in amino acids: CASSLQGVLSGNTIYF. CDR3 nucleotides: TGCGCCAGCAGCTTACAGGGGGTACTCTCTGGAAACACCATATATTTT.

The J gene is TRBJ1-2, the V gene TRBV5-1; TRBD1 aligns across 8 bases. Germline CDR1 reads SGHRS; CDR2 reads YFSETQ. The length of the CDR3 is 16 residues. Trimming took 1 base from V and 2 from J; bases not matched to a gene: 7. The CDR3 sequence is CASSLMGQETNYGYTF. CDR3 bases: TGCGCCAGCAGCTTGATGGGACAGGAGACCAACTATGGCTACACCTTC.